This T cell receptor (beta chain) appears in the sequencing data of a study of tumor and adjacent non-tumor tissue in lung cancer. RNA was extracted from bulk tissue without any cell sorting. The normal lung tissue was taken more than 3 cm from the tumor edge. A modified ARM-PCR protocol with three rounds of nested PCR amplified TCRbeta. Via MiXCR, TCRdb re-called the multiplex PCR reads, giving one row per CDR3 protein. The data contain some 80,000 distinct CDR3 sequences, approximately 82% of them seen just once; the ten biggest clones take up under 40%. The CDR3 consists of 15 residues. After removal of 3 bases from V and 5 bases from J, the junction contained 9 bases not matched to a gene.

This receptor was identified in a man between 65 and 80 years old with non-small cell lung cancer. The V gene is TRBV12-3 or TRBV12-4, the J gene TRBJ1-2; 7 nucleotides line up with TRBD1. Sequencing was carried out using distant non-tumor lung tissue. In DNA form, the CDR3 reads TGTGCCAGCAGTTTCGTGGGAGGGGGCCCTTATGGCTACACCTTC. It specifies CASSFVGGGPYGYTF.